The clone carrying this T cell receptor beta chain has more than one count but fewer than ten. The antigen is undetermined. The data belong to a study of cytomegalovirus exposure and HLA in healthy donors. Study-wide findings and caveats: Three chains tied to CMV proved CMV antigen-specific in vitro. The authors assumed roughly uniform sequencing depth across donors for presence/absence analyses. According to an earlier analysis, most TCR beta V segments yielded productive rearrangements about 90% or about 30% of the time. In a later analysis, at a false discovery rate of 0.05, fewer than 20,000 TCR beta sequences were associated with HLA alleles.

CDR3 length: 16 residues. Germline V gene data show CDR1 as SGDLS and CDR2 as YYNGEE. Deletions cut 3 bases from V and 0 bases from J, with 15 bases between. It was with 60 Vbeta and 13 Jbeta primers that the PCR ran. Measured with immunoSEQ multiplex PCR; TCRdb has only the in-frame clones, and not every one. The repertoire holds fewer than 200,000 clones, approximately 12% seen once, with roughly 7.7% in the top ten. The chain combines TRBV9 with TRBJ2-5; D may be TRBD1 (5 bases). The TCR originated in a man aged 50 to 59 in good health and CMV-seropositive. The specimen sequenced was PBMCs. In DNA form, the CDR3 reads TGTGCCAGCAGCGCCTTTGCAGGGAACGACCAAGAGACCCAGTACTTC. It translates to CASSAFAGNDQETQYF.